The present T cell receptor beta chain was sequenced within a study of regulatory T cells in long-lasting Graves disease. Overall study results and limits: Persistent patients shared thousands of public clonotypes among themselves. Newly diagnosed patients shared fewer, at around 970.

Time point meaning: newly diagnosed GD, antithyroid drugs for less than 3 months. Extracted RNA from PBMCs served as the source of the TCR library. Combining iRepertoire HTBI primers with Arm-PCR of CDR3 regions, the authors built TCR beta libraries. MiXCR, run by TCRdb on the multiplex PCR reads, gives a single entry per CDR3 protein. Of approximately 400,000 distinct CDR3 sequences in the sample, just under 15% were seen once. This clonotype was found many times. Its antigen remains unknown. CDR1 is ENHRY and CDR2 is SYGVKD in the germline V gene. Unmatched junction bases numbered 9, after V lost 10 bases and J lost 12 bases. The CDR3 totals 14 residues. Another study also made use of these data, one on T cells in Graves' hyperthyroidism and ophthalmopathy. That study reports: The study used the HTBI primer set for a first-round RT-PCR of the TCR CDR3. Patients with ophthalmopathy were separated from those with stable hyperthyroidism by a 13 V-J model.

This receptor was obtained from a woman between 25 and 40 years old with Graves disease. The specimen comprised peripheral blood mononuclear cells (PBMCs), sampled at new diagnosis, from a patient treated with antithyroid drugs. The V gene is TRBV10-3, the J gene TRBJ2-1, with TRBD2 matching 16 bases. The CDR3 spells CANAGTSGRVPQFF. The CDR3 DNA sequence: TGTGCCAACGCCGGGACTAGCGGGAGGGTGCCGCAGTTCTTC.